By frequency in the sample, the clone carrying this T cell receptor (beta chain) is large (0.1 to 1%). Its cognate antigen is unknown. Naive CD4+ T cells were purified with Tregs depleted by CD25. The CDR3 loop spans 13 amino acids. V lost 1 base to trimming and J lost 8 bases, with 11 bases between them. Broader study findings: Greatest tumor Treg TCR overlap was with tumor naive CD4+ cells. Under 2.1% of tumor Treg sequences matched blood Tregs or memory cells. In terms of TCR gene usage, tumor memory CD4+ T cells clustered together with blood and lymph node memory CD4+ cells, as well as with lymph node naive CD4+ cells.

Adaptor-ligated barcode primers were used to amplify TRBV12-4/TRBJ1-2 clonotypes. TCRdb re-derived calls from the multiplex PCR reads in MiXCR, one entry per CDR3 protein. The sample shows 640 or so distinct CDR3 sequences, 25% to 30% of them seen only once. The genes are TRBV12-3 or TRBV12-4 and TRBJ1-2; a possible D gene is TRBD1 (6 bases). Sequencing was performed on tumor-infiltrating naive CD4+ T cells sorted from the breast tumor. The subset was: naive CD4+ T cells, CD4+CD45RA+CD25-. The TCR originated in a female donor with breast cancer. In DNA form, the CDR3 reads TGTGCCAGCAGTTTAGACAGGGTTTTCGGCTACACCTTC. Translating gives CASSLDRVFGYTF.